This T cell receptor (beta chain) was documented in a study of T cell clusters in autoimmune cytopenias (dated by TCRdb to between 2017 and 2020). Study-wide context: TRB sequencing reached a median depth of approximately 50,000 reads per sample and yielded a median of approximately 2,400 distinct TRB clonotypes per sample. Alongside healthy, CLL and autoimmune hepatitis controls, autoimmune cytopenia patients had their peripheral blood TRB and IGH repertoires sequenced at active disease and again during treatment follow-up. The study aimed to test whether autoimmune cytopenia patients carry a disease-specific immune repertoire signature usable as a blood-based biomarker. What the research found in general, with its limitations: TRB repertoire shifts, with less even repertoires observed in secondary cytopenia and CLL, were mostly attributed to lymphoma bias rather than autoimmunity. Roughly 2.9-fold more exclusive TRB clusters were observed in healthy donors than in active autoimmune hepatitis patients, consistent with an autoimmunity-wide signature. The cluster-lack signature was not observed for secondary cytopenia versus CLL, as the signature was apparently masked by the dominant lymphoma-associated repertoire. The T cell clusters were defined in silico only, and their functional role remained to be validated experimentally. A lack of physiological T cell clusters in primary autoimmune cytopenia patients was suggested by GLIPH, as 51 clusters were found to be exclusive to healthy donors versus some 18 exclusive to patients.

TRB amplification used 250 ng of peripheral blood genomic DNA, some 38,000 genome equivalents, per sample. To amplify TRB rearrangements, a touch-down multiplex PCR protocol was run with the TRB-A and TRB-B primer pools combined in a single tube. Illumina adapters and sample indices were attached to the amplicons through two consecutive PCR reactions using Phusion HS II polymerase. The amplicons were gel-purified using the NucleoSpin Gel and PCR Clean-up kit, after which quantification was performed by Qubit and quality was checked on an Agilent 2100 Bioanalyzer. Sequencing of the libraries was performed on an Illumina MiSeq with 600-cycle, single-indexed, paired-end runs. Per the source publication's procedure: Alignment and assembly of TRB reads were performed with MiXCR version 2.1.12 and the default MiXCR reference library. A clone was defined by each unique CDR3 nucleotide sequence, and the analysis included only productive sequences supported by at least two reads. To assess repertoire diversity, an R script computed alpha-parameterized diversity profiles (alpha 0 to 5), which included the Shannon (alpha 1) and Simpson (alpha 2) indices. The tcR package was used to compute combinatorial TRB VJ usage, and cohorts were compared on this usage by principal component analysis with ade4. GLIPH clustering of TCRbeta CDR3s was carried out on cohort pairs matched by age and read depth, and cluster frequencies were compared by Wilcoxon test. Based on TCRdb reprocessing of the reads, there is one entry per CDR3 protein sequence, and DNA is missing. In this record, the V and J calls reflect TCRdb's handling and not the investigators' own analysis. This specimen's table enumerates about 15,000 distinct CDR3 sequences. Around 2% of the sample lies in the top ten.

The CDR3 runs 14 amino acids, cysteine and phenylalanine included. This entry has no DNA. CDR1 and CDR2, looked up from the germline V gene, are KGHDR and SFDVKD. As concerns this clonotype: What antigen it recognizes has not been identified.

This sequence was found in a human donor with an autoimmune cytopenia or autoimmune hepatitis (not recorded which). This sequence uses TRBV24-1 and TRBJ2-5; absent DNA, TCRdb's TRBD1 call cannot be checked. The sample taken for sequencing was peripheral blood. CDR3 region: CATSSRDSQETQYF.